This entry concerns a single T cell receptor beta chain. Its antigen is still unknown. CDR1 MDHEN and CDR2 SYDVKM come from the germline V gene. This CDR3 has 14 amino acids. With 6 bases removed from V and 7 bases from J, the gap between germline ends came to 18 bases. This entry belongs to a study of cytomegalovirus exposure and HLA in healthy donors. Overall study context: The approximately 120 validation repertoires, a later analysis reported, used the same platform as the 600 to 700 first-cohort repertoires. Study outcomes and limitations: Many donors shared some public TCRs, even though most TCR sequences were rare. The classifier reportedly diagnosed cytomegalovirus status with high sensitivity and specificity.

The protocol was immunoSEQ multiplex PCR, while the TCRdb copy is restricted to in-frame clones and leaves out a portion. In the table there are 190,000 or so clones, approximately 84% of which are singletons. Sequenced sample: PBMCs. The chain recombines TRBV28 with TRBJ1-2, with D uncertain. The sequence was collected from a woman younger than 35 in good health and CMV-seropositive. In DNA form, the CDR3 reads TGTGCCAGCAGCTCCTCCGGGGTCCCCGGTGGCTACACCTTC. Translation: CASSSSGVPGGYTF.